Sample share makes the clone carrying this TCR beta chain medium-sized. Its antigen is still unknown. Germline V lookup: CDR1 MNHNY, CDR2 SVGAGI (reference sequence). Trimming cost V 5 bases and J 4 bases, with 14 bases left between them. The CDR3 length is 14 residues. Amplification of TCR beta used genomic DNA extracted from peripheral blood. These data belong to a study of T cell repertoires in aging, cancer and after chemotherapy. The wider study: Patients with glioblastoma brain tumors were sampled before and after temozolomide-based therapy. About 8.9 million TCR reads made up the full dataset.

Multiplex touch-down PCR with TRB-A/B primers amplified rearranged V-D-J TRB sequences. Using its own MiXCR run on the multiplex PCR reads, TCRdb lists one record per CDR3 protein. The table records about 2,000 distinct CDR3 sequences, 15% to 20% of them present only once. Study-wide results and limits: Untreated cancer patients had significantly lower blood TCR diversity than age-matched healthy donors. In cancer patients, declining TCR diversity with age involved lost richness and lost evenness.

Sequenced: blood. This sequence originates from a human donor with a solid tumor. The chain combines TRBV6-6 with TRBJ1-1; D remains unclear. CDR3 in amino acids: CASSGGFRSTEAFF. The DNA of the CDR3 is TGTGCCAGCAGTGGAGGATTTCGGAGCACTGAAGCTTTCTTT.